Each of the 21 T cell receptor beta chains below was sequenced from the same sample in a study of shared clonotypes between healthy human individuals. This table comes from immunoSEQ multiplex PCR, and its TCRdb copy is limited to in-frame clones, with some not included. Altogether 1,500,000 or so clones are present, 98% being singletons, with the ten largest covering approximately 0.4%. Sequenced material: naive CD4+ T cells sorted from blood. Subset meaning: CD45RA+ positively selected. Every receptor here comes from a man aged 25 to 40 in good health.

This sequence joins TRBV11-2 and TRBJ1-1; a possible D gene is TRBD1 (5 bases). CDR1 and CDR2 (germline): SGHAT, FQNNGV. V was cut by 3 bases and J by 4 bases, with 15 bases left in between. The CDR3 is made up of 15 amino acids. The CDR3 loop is CASSLGPIRGTEAFF. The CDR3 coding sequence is TGTGCCAGCAGCTTGGGACCCATTCGGGGCACTGAAGCTTTCTTT. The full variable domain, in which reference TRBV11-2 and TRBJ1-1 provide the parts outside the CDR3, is EAGVAQSPRYKIIEKRQSVAFWCNPISGHATLYWYQQILGQGPKLLIQFQNNGVVDDSQLPKDRFSAERLKGVDSTLKIQPAKLEDSAVYLCASSLGPIRGTEAFFGQGTRLTVV.

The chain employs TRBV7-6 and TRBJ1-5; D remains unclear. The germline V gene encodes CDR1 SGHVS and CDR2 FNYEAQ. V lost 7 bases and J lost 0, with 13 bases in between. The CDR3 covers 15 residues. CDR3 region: CASKLNPGSNQPQHF. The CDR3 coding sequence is TGTGCCAGCAAACTAAACCCGGGTAGCAATCAGCCCCAGCATTTT. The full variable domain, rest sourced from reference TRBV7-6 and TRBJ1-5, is GAGVSQSPRYKVTKRGQDVALRCDPISGHVSLYWYRQALGQGPEFLTYFNYEAQQDKSGLPNDRFSAERPEGSISTLTIQRTEQRDSAMYRCASKLNPGSNQPQHFGDGTRLSIL.

The chain's CDR3 is CATSRGRGQDEKLFF. As DNA, the CDR3 is TGTGCCACCAGCAGAGGGAGGGGGCAGGATGAAAAACTGTTTTTT. This sequence joins TRBV15 and TRBJ1-4; 7 nucleotides align to TRBD1. Trimming at V came to 1 base and at J to 6 bases, leaving 5 bases not matched to a gene. Germline CDR1 reads LNHNV; CDR2 reads YYDKDF (reference sequence). This CDR3 contains 15 residues.

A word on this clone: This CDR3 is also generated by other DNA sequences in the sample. The CDR3 loop is CASSFGRETQYF. CDR3 sequence (DNA): TGTGCCAGCAGTTTCGGGAGGGAGACCCAGTACTTC. The chain uses TRBV28 and TRBJ2-5; 7 positions agree with TRBD2. J gave up 5 bases and V 3 bases, and 0 bases lay outside the gene matches. This CDR3 spans 12 amino acids. Germline V CDR1 and CDR2: MDHEN, SYDVKM.

CDR3 sequence (DNA): TGTGCCACCCAAAGGAGTGCAGATACGCAGTATTTT. Protein sequence: CATQRSADTQYF. The rearrangement joins TRBV15 to TRBJ2-3; D gene ambiguous. Trimming left V 8 bases short and J 4 bases short, with 10 bases between. In germline, CDR1 is LNHNV, CDR2 YYDKDF (reference sequence). The CDR3 extends over 12 amino acids.

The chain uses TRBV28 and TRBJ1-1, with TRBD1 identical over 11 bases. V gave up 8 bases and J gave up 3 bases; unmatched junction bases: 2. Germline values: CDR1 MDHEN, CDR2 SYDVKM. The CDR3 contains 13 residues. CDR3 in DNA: TGTGCCAGCGGGACAGGGGGGGACACTGAAGCTTTCTTT. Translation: CASGTGGDTEAFF.

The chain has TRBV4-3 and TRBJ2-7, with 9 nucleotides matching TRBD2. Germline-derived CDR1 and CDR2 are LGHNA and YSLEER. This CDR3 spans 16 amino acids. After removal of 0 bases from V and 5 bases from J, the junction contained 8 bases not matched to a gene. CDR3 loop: CASSQDLREGHNEQYF. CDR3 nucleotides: TGCGCCAGCAGCCAAGACTTGCGGGAGGGCCACAACGAGCAGTACTTC.

CDR3 bases: TGTGCCAGCAGCGTAACCCCCGGGACAGGCACCTACGAGCAGTACTTC. Translating gives CASSVTPGTGTYEQYF. This chain uses TRBV9 with TRBJ2-7; 8 bases match TRBD1. The CDR3 length is 16 residues. Germline CDR1 SGDLS, CDR2 YYNGEE. V shed 1 base and J 2 bases; nucleotides not matched to a gene: 8. Drawing the rest from reference TRBV9 and TRBJ2-7, the complete variable domain is DSGVTQTPKHLITATGQRVTLRCSPRSGDLSVYWYQQSLDQGLQFLIQYYNGEERAKGNILERFSAQQFPDLHSELNLSSLELGDSALYFCASSVTPGTGTYEQYFGPGTRLTVT.

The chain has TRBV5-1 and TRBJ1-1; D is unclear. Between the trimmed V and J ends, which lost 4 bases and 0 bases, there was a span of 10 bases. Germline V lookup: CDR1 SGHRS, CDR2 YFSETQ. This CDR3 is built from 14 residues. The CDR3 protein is CASSPNPVNTEAFF. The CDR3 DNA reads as TGCGCCAGCAGCCCCAATCCTGTGAACACTGAAGCTTTCTTT.

This CDR3 reads CASSPGGPPTF. DNA for the CDR3: TGTGCCAGCAGCCCTGGGGGTCCCCCGACCTTC. The V and J genes are TRBV9 and TRBJ1-2; D is perhaps TRBD1 (5 bases). CDR3 length: 11 residues. The V and J ends lost 4 bases and 14 bases respectively, with 15 bases between them. Germline V CDR1 and CDR2: SGDLS, YYNGEE.

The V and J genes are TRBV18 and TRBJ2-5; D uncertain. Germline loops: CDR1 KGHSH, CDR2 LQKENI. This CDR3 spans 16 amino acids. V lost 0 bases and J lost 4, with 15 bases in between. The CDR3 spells CASSPPLVLLRETQYF. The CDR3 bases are TGTGCCAGCTCACCACCTCTAGTTTTGTTAAGAGAGACCCAGTACTTC.

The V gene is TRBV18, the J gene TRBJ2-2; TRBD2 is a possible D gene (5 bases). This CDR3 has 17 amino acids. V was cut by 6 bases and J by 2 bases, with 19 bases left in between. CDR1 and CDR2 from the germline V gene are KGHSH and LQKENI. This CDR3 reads CASSLKAWLANTGELFF. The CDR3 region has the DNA TGTGCCAGCTCCCTAAAGGCCTGGCTAGCAAACACCGGGGAGCTGTTTTTT.

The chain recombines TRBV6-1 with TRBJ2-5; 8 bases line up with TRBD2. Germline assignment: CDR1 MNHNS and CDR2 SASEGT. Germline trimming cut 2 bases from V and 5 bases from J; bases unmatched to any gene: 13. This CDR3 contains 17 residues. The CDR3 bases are TGTGCCAGCAGTGAAACCCGGGGAGCGGGAGTTGGCGAGACCCAGTACTTC. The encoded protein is CASSETRGAGVGETQYF.

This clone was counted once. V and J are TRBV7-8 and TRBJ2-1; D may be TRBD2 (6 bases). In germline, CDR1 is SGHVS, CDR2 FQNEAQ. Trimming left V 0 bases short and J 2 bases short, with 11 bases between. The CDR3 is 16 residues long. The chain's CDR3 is CASSLAGGPAYNEQFF. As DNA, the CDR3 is TGTGCCAGCAGCTTAGCAGGAGGGCCTGCCTACAATGAGCAGTTCTTC.

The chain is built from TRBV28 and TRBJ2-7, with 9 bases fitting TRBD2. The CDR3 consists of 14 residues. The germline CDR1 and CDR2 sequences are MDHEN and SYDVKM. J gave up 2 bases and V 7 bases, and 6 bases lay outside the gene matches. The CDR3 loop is CASKRAGGAYEQYF. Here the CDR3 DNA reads TGTGCCAGCAAACGGGCGGGAGGGGCCTACGAGCAGTACTTC.

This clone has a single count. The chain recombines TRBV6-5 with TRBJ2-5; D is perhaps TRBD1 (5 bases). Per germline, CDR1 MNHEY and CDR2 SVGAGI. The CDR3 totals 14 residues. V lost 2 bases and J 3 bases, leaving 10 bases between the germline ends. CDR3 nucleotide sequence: TGTGCCAGCAGTTACAGAGACAGTGAAGAGACCCAGTACTTC. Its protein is CASSYRDSEETQYF.

CDR3 bases: TGTGCCAGCAGCCCCAGCGGGAGTATGGCCGCCTACAATGAGCAGTTCTTC. Encoded protein: CASSPSGSMAAYNEQFF. The J gene is TRBJ2-1, the V gene TRBV7-8; 8 bases are shared with TRBD2. CDR3 length: 17 amino acids. Per the germline V gene, CDR1 is SGHVS and CDR2 is FQNEAQ. V lost 5 bases to trimming and J lost 2 bases; unmatched junction nucleotides: 11.

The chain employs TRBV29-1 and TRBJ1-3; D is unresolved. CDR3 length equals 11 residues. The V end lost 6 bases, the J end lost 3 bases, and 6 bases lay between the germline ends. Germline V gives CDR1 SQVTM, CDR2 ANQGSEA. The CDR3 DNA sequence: TGCAGCGTCGTCGTTGGAAACACCATATATTTT. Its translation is CSVVVGNTIYF. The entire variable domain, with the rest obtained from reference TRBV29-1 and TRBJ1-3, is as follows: SAVISQKPSRDICQRGTSLTIQCQVDSQVTMMFWYRQQPGQSLTLIATANQGSEATYESGFVIDKFPISRPNLTFSTLTVSNMSPEDSSIYLCSVVVGNTIYFGEGSWLTVV.

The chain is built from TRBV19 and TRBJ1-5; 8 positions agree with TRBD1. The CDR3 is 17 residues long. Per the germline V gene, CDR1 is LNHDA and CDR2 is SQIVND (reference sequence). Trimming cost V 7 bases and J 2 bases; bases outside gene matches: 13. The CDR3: CASNLRQGRAGNQPQHF. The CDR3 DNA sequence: TGTGCCAGTAATCTAAGACAGGGGAGGGCAGGCAATCAGCCCCAGCATTTT.

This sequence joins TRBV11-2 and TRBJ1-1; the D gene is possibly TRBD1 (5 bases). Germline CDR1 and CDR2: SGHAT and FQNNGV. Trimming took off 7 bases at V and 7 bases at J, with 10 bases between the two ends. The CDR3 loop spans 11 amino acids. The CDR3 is CASKKGFEAFF. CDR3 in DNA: TGTGCCAGCAAAAAGGGGTTTGAAGCTTTCTTT. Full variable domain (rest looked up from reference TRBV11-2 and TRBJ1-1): EAGVAQSPRYKIIEKRQSVAFWCNPISGHATLYWYQQILGQGPKLLIQFQNNGVVDDSQLPKDRFSAERLKGVDSTLKIQPAKLEDSAVYLCASKKGFEAFFGQGTRLTVV.

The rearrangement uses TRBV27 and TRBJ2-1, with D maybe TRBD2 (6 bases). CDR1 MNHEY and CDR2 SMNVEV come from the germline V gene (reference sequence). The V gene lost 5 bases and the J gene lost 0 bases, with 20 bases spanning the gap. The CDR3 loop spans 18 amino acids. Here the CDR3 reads CASSLRSLAPASYNEQFF. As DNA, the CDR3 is TGTGCCAGCAGTCTAAGATCTCTAGCGCCAGCCTCCTACAATGAGCAGTTCTTC.